The 28 T cell receptor beta chains reported below all come from one sample, sequenced in a study of blood T cells in healthy people across ages. Then a second PCR, running about 6 to 12 cycles, was carried out with a sample-barcoded 5' primer and a J-beta primer mix. TCRdb called the 5' RACE reads again in MiXCR, with one record for every CDR3 protein. The sample contains more than 550,000 distinct CDR3 sequences, 22% of which appear only once. What was sequenced was blood. The receptors originated from a man between 65 and 85 years old in good health.

This clonotype was counted a few times. For the CDR3, the DNA is TGTGCCAGCAGTATCGACAGGGGTCTAGGGCACACTGAAGCTTTCTTT. Translated: CASSIDRGLGHTEAFF. The chain joins TRBV12-3 or TRBV12-4 to TRBJ1-1; 8 nucleotides agree with TRBD1. V lost 5 bases, J lost 3 bases, and 11 bases stayed unmatched. The CDR3 consists of 16 residues.

The V and J genes are TRBV20-1 and TRBJ2-1; D is possibly TRBD1 or TRBD2 (5 bases each). V was cut by 5 bases and J by 0 bases, with 14 bases left in between. Germline loops: CDR1 DFQATT, CDR2 SNEGSKA (reference sequence). The CDR3 is made up of 15 amino acids. CDR3 residues: CSAASGGVSYNEQFF. CDR3 nucleotide sequence: TGCAGTGCTGCCAGTGGGGGAGTCTCCTACAATGAGCAGTTCTTC.

The J gene is TRBJ2-3, the V gene TRBV5-1; 14 bases agree with TRBD2. CDR3 length: 16 residues. Per germline, CDR1 SGHRS and CDR2 YFSETQ. With V trimmed by 4 bases and J by 5 bases, 6 bases remained unmatched. The CDR3 sequence is CASSAGTSGSLDTQYF. The DNA of the CDR3 is TGCGCCAGCAGCGCCGGGACTAGCGGGAGTTTAGATACGCAGTATTTT.

This clonotype was picked up a small number of times. V and J are TRBV27 and TRBJ1-1; possibly TRBD1 for D (6 bases). Trimming pared 1 base from V and 5 bases from J, leaving 14 bases between. There are 15 residues in the CDR3. Per germline, CDR1 MNHEY and CDR2 SMNVEV (reference sequence). The CDR3 reads CASSLYRGARTEAFF. CDR3 DNA: TGTGCCAGCAGTTTATACCGGGGGGCGCGGACTGAAGCTTTCTTT.

The gene calls are TRBV12-3 or TRBV12-4 and TRBJ2-7; either TRBD1 or TRBD2 may fit D (5 bases each). This CDR3 is 14 amino acids long. V was clipped by 0 bases and J by 6 bases, with 12 bases between them. The CDR3 coding sequence is TGTGCCAGCAGTTTAGCGGGAGCTGGGGGCGAGCAGTACTTC. Residues: CASSLAGAGGEQYF.

This clonotype was seen ten or more times. The chain links TRBV12-3 or TRBV12-4 to TRBJ2-2, with a tentative D call TRBD1 (6 bases). This CDR3 is built from 15 residues. V was trimmed by 5 bases and J by 3 bases, leaving 13 bases between them. The CDR3 is CASSLKTGYTGELFF. DNA for the CDR3: TGTGCCAGCAGTCTCAAAACAGGGTACACCGGGGAGCTGTTTTTT.

This chain links TRBV29-1 with TRBJ2-2; TRBD1 or TRBD2 may be the D gene (6 bases each). V dropped 5 bases and J dropped 0 bases, with 16 bases sitting between them. The CDR3 runs to 16 residues. Germline V gives CDR1 SQVTM, CDR2 ANQGSEA. CDR3 DNA: TGCAGCGTTTCCCTGGGGGCGGGGTCGAACACCGGGGAGCTGTTTTTT. Residues: CSVSLGAGSNTGELFF.

The chain joins TRBV6-5 to TRBJ2-3; D is uncertain. V lost 2 bases and J lost 8, with 8 bases in between. The CDR3 spans 12 residues. Germline loops: CDR1 MNHEY, CDR2 SVGAGI. CDR3 in amino acids: CASSYTGSTQYF. Written as DNA, the CDR3 is TGTGCCAGCAGTTACACGGGCAGTACGCAGTATTTT.

This clonotype was detected only a few times. The genes are TRBV20-1 and TRBJ2-1; 7 bases line up with TRBD1. The germline CDR1 and CDR2 sequences are DFQATT and SNEGSKA (reference sequence). V lost 0 bases, J lost 3 bases, and 5 bases stayed unmatched. This CDR3 is 15 amino acids long. CDR3 sequence: CSAREATGIYNEQFF. CDR3 DNA: TGCAGTGCTAGAGAAGCGACAGGGATCTACAATGAGCAGTTCTTC.

The chain combines TRBV9 with TRBJ2-3, with D possibly matching TRBD1 (5 bases). CDR3 size: 15 residues. Trimming removed 0 bases from V and 2 bases from J, with 10 bases in between. The germline CDR1 and CDR2 sequences are SGDLS and YYNGEE. The CDR3: CASSVEARDTDTQYF. DNA for the CDR3: TGTGCCAGCAGCGTAGAGGCCAGGGACACAGATACGCAGTATTTT.

This clonotype was counted at least ten times. The chain recombines TRBV5-1 with TRBJ1-3; no clear D. Germline values: CDR1 SGHRS, CDR2 YFSETQ. Trimming removed 0 bases at V and 0 bases at J, with 13 bases between. This CDR3 contains 17 residues. CDR3 DNA: TGCGCCAGCAGCTTGGAAGGTGGCAGTAGCTCTGGAAACACCATATATTTT. Translated, it gives CASSLEGGSSSGNTIYF.

This rearrangement joins TRBV28 to TRBJ2-3; 11 bases agree with TRBD2. Per the germline V gene, CDR1 is MDHEN and CDR2 is SYDVKM. After removal of 6 bases from V and 5 bases from J, the junction contained 4 bases not matched to a gene. CDR3 size: 14 residues. The CDR3 region has the DNA TGTGCCAGCAGATTAGCGGGGGGGCTAGATACGCAGTATTTT. Translated: CASRLAGGLDTQYF.

The table lists this clonotype with a count of one. The chain couples TRBV12-3 or TRBV12-4 to TRBJ2-5; D not certain. The V end lost 4 bases, the J end lost 7 bases, and 10 bases lay between the germline ends. CDR3 length equals 12 residues. CDR3 amino acids: CASSSLVGTQYF. DNA for the CDR3: TGTGCCAGCAGTTCCCTAGTCGGGACCCAGTACTTC.

This clonotype came up a few times. The J gene is TRBJ2-6, the V gene TRBV29-1; D not certain. Per the germline V gene, CDR1 is SQVTM and CDR2 is ANQGSEA. The CDR3 runs to 13 residues. Between the trimmed V and J ends, which lost 4 bases and 1 base, there was a span of 5 bases. The CDR3 DNA follows: TGCAGCGTTGGGCGATCTGGGGCCAACGTCCTGACTTTC. Translating it yields CSVGRSGANVLTF.

V is TRBV19 and J is TRBJ2-3; D might be TRBD2 (6 bases). Trimming shortened V by 6 bases and J by 2 bases, and 18 bases separated the two germline ends. This CDR3 region has 16 residues. Germline loops: CDR1 LNHDA, CDR2 SQIVND (reference sequence). The CDR3 nucleotides read TGTGCCAGTAGCTATGGGACTCCTCCGTCCACAGATACGCAGTATTTT. This codes for CASSYGTPPSTDTQYF.

This clonotype was seen only a few times. This chain links TRBV7-2 with TRBJ1-3; a possible D gene is TRBD1 (5 bases). CDR1 is SGHTA and CDR2 is FQGNSA in the germline V gene. The CDR3 runs 15 residues. Trimming shortened V by 5 bases and J by 0 bases, and 11 bases separated the two germline ends. CDR3 residues: CASSPWDGSGNTIYF. CDR3 in DNA: TGTGCCAGCAGCCCGTGGGACGGCTCTGGAAACACCATATATTTT. The entire variable domain, with the rest obtained from reference TRBV7-2 and TRBJ1-3, is as follows: GAGVSQSPSNKVTEKGKDVELRCDPISGHTALYWYRQSLGQGLEFLIYFQGNSAPDKSGLPSDRFSAERTGGSVSTLTIQRTQQEDSAVYLCASSPWDGSGNTIYFGEGSWLTVV.

This clonotype came up a few times. CDR3 bases: TGCGCCAGCTCAGCAGGGGGAGGGGCAGAGACCCAGTACTTC. Amino acids: CASSAGGGAETQYF. The chain is built from TRBV5-1 and TRBJ2-5, with D perhaps TRBD1 or TRBD2 (7 bases each). The CDR3 extends over 14 amino acids. CDR1 and CDR2 (germline): SGHRS, YFSETQ. V was pared by 7 bases and J by 4 bases, with 17 bases between.

In its sample, this clonotype was seen a few times. This chain joins TRBV9 and TRBJ2-3; D not resolved. CDR1 is SGDLS, CDR2 YYNGEE, per germline. The CDR3 length is 14 residues. Deletions cut 0 bases from V and 7 bases from J, with 12 bases between. CDR3 coding DNA: TGTGCCAGCAGCGTAGGCGGCCTCTCCTATACGCAGTATTTT. This sequence encodes CASSVGGLSYTQYF.

This clonotype was seen a few times. V usage is TRBV4-1 and J usage is TRBJ1-2; 8 bases line up with TRBD1. The CDR3 consists of 17 residues. Germline CDR1 is MGHRA and CDR2 is YSYEKL. V lost 3 bases to trimming and J lost 0 bases; unmatched junction nucleotides: 9. In nucleotides, the CDR3 is TGCGCCAGCAGCCATTGGAACAGGGGGGAAGCTAACTATGGCTACACCTTC. Its protein product is CASSHWNRGEANYGYTF.

The J gene is TRBJ2-1, the V gene TRBV21-1; the table assigns TRBD2, which was not confirmed against the DNA. TRBV21-1 is a documented pseudogene. This CDR3 comprises 17 residues. The CDR3 region has the DNA TGTGCCAGCAGCAAAGCGCGGACTAGCGGGAGGGCCAATGAGCAGTTCTTC. This codes for CASSKARTSGRANEQFF.

The rearrangement links TRBV11-2 to TRBJ1-1; no clear D gene. CDR1 is SGHAT and CDR2 is FQNNGV in the germline V gene. The CDR3 has 14 residues. Trimming cost V 0 bases and J 0 bases, with 5 bases left between them. The CDR3 protein is CASSLDLMNTEAFF. DNA of the CDR3: TGTGCCAGCAGCTTAGATCTTATGAACACTGAAGCTTTCTTT.

V usage is TRBV11-2 and J usage is TRBJ1-2, with D uncertain. CDR3 length: 12 amino acids. Trimming removed 3 bases from V and 8 bases from J, with 10 bases in between. The V gene's germline CDR1 is SGHAT and CDR2 FQNNGV. CDR3 nucleotides: TGTGCCAGCAGCTTCGCCTCCGGGGGCTACACCTTC. It yields the protein CASSFASGGYTF.

The V call is TRBV11-2, the J call TRBJ2-3, with D possibly matching TRBD2 (5 bases). Germline V CDR1 and CDR2: SGHAT, FQNNGV. Trimming removed 5 bases at V and 4 bases at J, with 13 bases between. The CDR3 consists of 14 residues. For the CDR3, the DNA is TGTGCCAGCAGCCCATCGCCTAGCCCAGATACGCAGTATTTT. Translated, it gives CASSPSPSPDTQYF.

This clonotype has a handful of counts. The chain joins TRBV3-1 to TRBJ1-1; D call uncertain. The ends were cut back, 4 bases at V and 0 bases at J, with 15 bases in the middle. The CDR3 contains 16 residues. From germline, CDR1 is LGHDT and CDR2 YNNKEL (reference sequence). The CDR3: CASSRRWGFLNTEAFF. For the CDR3, the DNA is TGTGCCAGCAGCCGTCGGTGGGGATTCCTGAACACTGAAGCTTTCTTT.

This clonotype was counted between two and nine times. The chain couples TRBV25-1 to TRBJ2-3; 8 bases align to TRBD2. The J segment lost 7 bases and the V segment lost 8 bases, leaving 14 bases of the junction unmatched. Germline V gene lookup returns CDR1 MGHDK and CDR2 SYGVNS. The CDR3 extends over 15 amino acids. The DNA for the CDR3 is TGTGCCAGCTCACAATCCGGGACTAGAGGTAATACGCAGTATTTT. Encoded protein: CASSQSGTRGNTQYF.

This clonotype was counted between two and nine times. The V gene is TRBV7-3, the J gene TRBJ2-3; 12 nucleotides match TRBD2. The V and J ends lost 3 bases and 3 bases, in that order; junction bases with no gene match: 7. CDR1 and CDR2 (germline): SGHTA, FQGTGA. The CDR3 totals 17 residues. The CDR3 nucleotides are TGTGCCAGCAGCTTCCGACTAGCGGGAGTTGGGACAGATACGCAGTATTTT. This sequence encodes CASSFRLAGVGTDTQYF.

The J gene is TRBJ1-4, the V gene TRBV20-1; perhaps TRBD1 as D (5 bases). This CDR3 is built from 15 residues. The germline CDR1 and CDR2 sequences are DFQATT and SNEGSKA (reference sequence). Trimming stripped 0 bases from V and 4 bases from J, with 12 bases between. The chain's CDR3 is CSARDATVGNEKLFF. The CDR3 nucleotides are TGCAGTGCTAGAGATGCGACAGTCGGTAATGAAAAACTGTTTTTT.

V and J are TRBV5-1 and TRBJ2-1; 9 bases are a match to TRBD1. With 4 bases clipped from V and 2 bases from J, the junction kept 4 bases outside the gene matches. Germline loops: CDR1 SGHRS, CDR2 YFSETQ. The CDR3 contains 15 residues. The CDR3 spells CASSTRDRAYNEQFF. DNA for the CDR3: TGCGCCAGCAGCACCCGGGACAGGGCCTACAATGAGCAGTTCTTC.